Listed below are T cell receptor beta chains from one sample, sequenced in a study of blood T cell repertoires in COVID-19. The protocol was immunoSEQ multiplex PCR, while the TCRdb copy is restricted to in-frame clones and leaves out a portion. The sample includes about 160,000 clones, 86% of them seen just once. Sequencing used peripheral blood. These receptors originate from a woman in her seventies with acute or convalescent COVID-19. Each CDR3 is given with its conserved first and last residue. The D gene is left open where the match is weak. Clone size is stated in some rows and not others, as once, few, many or a class when expanded.

>-|TRBJ2-7|TRBV11-2|TRBD1
CASSATGGPVYEQYF
TGTGCCAGCAGCGCAACAGGGGGCCCCGTCTACGAGCAGTACTTC
>-|TRBJ1-1|TRBV28|TRBD1
CASSPRTGKNTEAFF
TGTGCCAGCAGCCCTAGGACAGGGAAGAACACTGAAGCTTTCTTT
>-|TRBJ2-2|TRBV6-2/TRBV6-3|TRBD2
CASSYSKLAGDPRELFF
TGTGCCAGCAGTTACTCGAAACTAGCGGGGGATCCAAGGGAGCTGTTTTTT
>-|TRBJ2-5|TRBV3-1/TRBV3-2|-
CASSQVRGHQETQYF
TGTGCCAGCAGCCAAGTTAGAGGGCACCAAGAGACCCAGTACTTC
>once|TRBJ2-7|TRBV28|TRBD2
CASSLRTSGRASYEQYF
TGTGCCAGCAGTTTAAGGACTAGCGGGAGGGCCTCCTACGAGCAGTACTTC
>-|TRBJ2-7|TRBV19|-
CASSIITGSVYEQYF
TGTGCCAGTAGTATTATTACAGGGAGCGTGTACGAGCAGTACTTC
>-|TRBJ2-2|TRBV7-6|-
CASSLNPQGRNTGELFF
TGTGCCAGCAGCTTAAATCCCCAGGGGAGGAACACCGGGGAGCTGTTTTTT
>-|TRBJ1-2|TRBV10-3|-
CAISEGGDYGYTF
TGTGCCATCAGTGAAGGGGGAGACTATGGCTACACCTTC
>few|TRBJ1-5|TRBV4-2|-
CASSQERAGVQPQHF
TGTGCCAGCAGCCAAGAGAGGGCGGGGGTTCAGCCCCAGCATTTT
>few|TRBJ1-5|TRBV28|-
CASSSGFNQPQHF
TGTGCCAGCAGTTCAGGGTTTAATCAGCCCCAGCATTTT
>-|TRBJ2-7|TRBV4-2|-
CASSQDSGSQYF
TGTGCCAGCAGCCAAGACTCAGGTTCGCAGTACTTC
>-|TRBJ2-3|TRBV19|-
CASSIPSDTQYF
TGTGCCAGTAGTATTCCCTCGGATACGCAGTATTTT
>-|TRBJ2-2|TRBV7-9|-
CASSTEAFTGELFF
TGTGCCAGCAGCACTGAGGCGTTCACCGGGGAGCTGTTTTTT
>-|TRBJ1-2|TRBV19|TRBD1
CASRTGPGDYGYTF
TGTGCCAGCCGGACAGGGCCAGGGGACTATGGCTACACCTTC
>-|TRBJ2-3|TRBV7-3|TRBD2
CASSPGGVFDTQYF
TGTGCCAGCAGCCCGGGGGGGGTCTTCGATACGCAGTATTTT
>-|TRBJ1-3|TRBV24-1|TRBD1
CATSVQGTSSGNTIYF
TGTGCCACCAGTGTACAGGGGACAAGCTCTGGAAACACCATATATTTT
>-|TRBJ2-5|TRBV6-5|-
CASSPGFTRQETQYF
TGTGCCAGCAGTCCTGGATTTACTAGACAAGAGACCCAGTACTTC
>-|TRBJ2-6|TRBV7-2|TRBD2
CASSYKTSGYSGANVLTF
TGTGCCAGCAGCTACAAGACTAGCGGATACTCTGGGGCCAACGTCCTGACTTTC
>-|TRBJ2-1|TRBV19|TRBD2
CASSPLAGGRNEQFF
TGTGCCAGTAGTCCGCTAGCGGGGGGCAGGAATGAGCAGTTCTTC